This record looks at one T cell receptor (beta chain) sequence and its context. The specificity of this receptor is unknown. Per-nucleotide qualities are absent, and no much larger clonotype sits a single base away. These data come from a study of spatial heterogeneity in lung cancer (dated by TCRdb to between 2018 and 2021). Some background on the complete study: More beta-chain than alpha-chain transcripts were consistently detected, likely reflecting higher beta-chain transcript abundance. TCR alpha and beta repertoires were quantitatively compared across multiple tumor regions, matched nontumor lung and blood in non-small cell lung cancer. Nonsynonymous mutation counts, determined by whole-exome sequencing of tumor tissue, were related to features of the TCR repertoire. In tumor regions, TCR transcript counts showed a strong correlation with a T cell transcriptional module score derived from matched bulk RNA-seq. In the raw uncorrected reads, each unique combination of TCR and UMI appeared on average more than ten times. At surgery, hundreds of tumor regions, roughly 62 matched nontumor lung samples and 56 PBMC samples were TCR-sequenced for both alpha and beta chains. Broad study findings and their caveats: Counts of ubiquitous and regional expanded TCRs correlated with counts of ubiquitous and regional nonsynonymous mutations, respectively. The tumor nonsynonymous mutation count correlated with the number of expanded alpha and beta TCRs within the tumor. TCR-seq coverage of tumor T cells was estimated at only approximately 7% for alpha chains and more than 11% for beta chains. Confirming at a functional level the hypothesis that regional TCRs recognize regional mutations was considered to require additional single-cell paired TCR alpha and beta sequencing.

The time point label of this sample denotes: sample taken at primary tumor resection. The donors were some 76 patients from the lung TRACERx cohort who had early-stage, untreated non-small cell lung cancer. For TCR sequencing, whole RNA was extracted from tumor and nontumor lung tissue, or from cryopreserved PBMC samples, and no cell sorting was done. A patient was chosen for TCR sequencing only when enough RNA was available from at least two tumor regions. Before selection, tumor and adjacent nontumor lung specimens were reviewed by a lung pathologist. Library method: 5' RACE. Data came from a NextSeq 500. The TCR library protocol attached a unique molecular identifier to each TCR cDNA molecule to allow correction of PCR and sequencing errors. Turning to the authors' computational methods: TCR identification, UMI-based error correction and CDR3 extraction were all carried out with Decombinator tools. TCRs above a frequency of 2 per 1,000, corresponding to the top 1% of the tumor frequency distribution, were defined as expanded. Expanded tumor TCRs were classed as regional if statistically deemed absent (corrected P<0.05) from at least one tumor region, otherwise ubiquitous. Rényi diversity was computed with the R vegan package after subsampling each repertoire 100 times to 5,000 TCRs. CDR3 similarity networks were built from amino acid triplet string-kernel similarity, with CDR3s being connected when pairwise similarity was above 0.82. Using fastp trimming at Q25 and MiXCR clonotype assembly, TCRdb reanalyzed the public sequencing data and kept in-frame beta chains. One record per CDR3 amino acid sequence lists the most common genes and DNA. TCRdb, not the authors, supplied the V and J calls. This sample has about 100,000 distinct CDR3 sequences in its table, and around 4.8% of those were observed once. The top ten clones comprise over 20% of the sample.

The source of this sequence is a male donor with early-stage non-small cell lung cancer. Source: lung tumor tissue, taken at surgery.

The DNA reads as follows: TGCGCCAGCAGTTCACTCCAGGGCCGAGCTGGGGCCAACGTCCTGACTTTC. This codes for CASSSLQGRAGANVLTF. This chain joins TRBV10-2 to TRBJ2-6; the D gene is possibly TRBD1, with 5 bases matching. From a lookup of the germline V gene, CDR1 and CDR2 are WSHSY and SAAADI. Spanning cysteine to phenylalanine, the CDR3 consists of 17 amino acids. The CDR3 DNA has 51 bases and is translated from base 1. Trimming costs V 5 bases and J 2 bases, and their ends lie 16 bases apart.